The clone carrying this T cell receptor (beta chain) was counted a single time. The target antigen is unknown. The sample belongs to a study of graft-versus-host responses after intestinal transplantation. In the study overall: Every recipient had anti-thymocyte globulin induction and about three years of tacrolimus plus steroids.

This CDR3 has 17 residues. The trim removed 0 bases at V and 5 bases at J, leaving 12 bases unmatched. Per germline, CDR1 SGHRS and CDR2 YFSETQ. TCRdb's table, derived via immunoSEQ multiplex PCR, lists solely in-frame clones and lacks some. The sample includes about 41,000 clones, approximately 95% of them seen just once. Study-wide findings and caveats: Within the allografts of patients who had graft-donor T cell macrochimerism, graft-versus-host to host-versus-graft clonal ratios were high. Peak levels of circulating GvH clones tracked with early post-transplant HvG declines. Analysis identified GvH clones in recipient marrow, with some appearing first in ileum or blood.

The V call is TRBV5-1, the J call TRBJ2-5, with 8 bases identical to TRBD1. The TCR sequence derives from a human donor who was the organ donor for an intestinal transplant. Sample: unstimulated CD8+ T cells sorted from spleen or lymph node cells, taken before transplant. The CDR3 DNA reads TGCGCCAGCAGCTTGGCCTCCGTGACAGGGGACGGTGAGACCCAGTACTTC. It encodes CASSLASVTGDGETQYF.